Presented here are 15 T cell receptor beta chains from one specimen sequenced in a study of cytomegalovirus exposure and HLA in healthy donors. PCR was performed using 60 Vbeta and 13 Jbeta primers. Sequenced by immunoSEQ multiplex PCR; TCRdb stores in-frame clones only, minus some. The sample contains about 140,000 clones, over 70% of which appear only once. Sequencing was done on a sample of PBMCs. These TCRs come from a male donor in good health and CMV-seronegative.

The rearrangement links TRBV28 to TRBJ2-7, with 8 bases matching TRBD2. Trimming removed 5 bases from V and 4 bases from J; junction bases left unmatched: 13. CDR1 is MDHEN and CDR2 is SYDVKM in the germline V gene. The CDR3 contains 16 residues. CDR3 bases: TGTGCCAGCAGTCCGGCCCGACGGGGGGGGAGGTACGAGCAGTACTTC. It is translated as CASSPARRGGRYEQYF.

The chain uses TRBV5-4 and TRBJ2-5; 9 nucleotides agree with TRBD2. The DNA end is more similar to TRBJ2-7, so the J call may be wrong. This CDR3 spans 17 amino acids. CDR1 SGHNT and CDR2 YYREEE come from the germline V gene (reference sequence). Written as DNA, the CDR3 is TGTGCCAGCAGCTCGGGACCCAGCGGGAGGAGCTCCTACGAGCAGTACTTC. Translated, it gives CASSSGPSGRSSYEQYF.

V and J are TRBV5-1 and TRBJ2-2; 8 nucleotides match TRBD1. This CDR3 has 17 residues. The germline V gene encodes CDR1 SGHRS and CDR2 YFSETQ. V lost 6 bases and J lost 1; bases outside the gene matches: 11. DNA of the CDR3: TGCGCCAGCATCCGGGTGGCAGGGGGCGAGAACACCGGGGAGCTGTTTTTT. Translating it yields CASIRVAGGENTGELFF.

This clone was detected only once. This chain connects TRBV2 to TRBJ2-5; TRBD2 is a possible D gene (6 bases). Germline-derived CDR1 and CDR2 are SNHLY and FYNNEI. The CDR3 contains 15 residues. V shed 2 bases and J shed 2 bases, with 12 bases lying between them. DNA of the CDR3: TGTGCCAGCAGTGAAAGGGACTCATCACAAGAGACCCAGTACTTC. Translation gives CASSERDSSQETQYF. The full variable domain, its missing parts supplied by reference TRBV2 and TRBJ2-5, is EPEVTQTPSHQVTQMGQEVILRCVPISNHLYFYWYRQILGQKVEFLVSFYNNEISEKSEIFDDQFSVERPDGSNFTLKIRSTKLEDSAMYFCASSERDSSQETQYFGPGTRLLVL.

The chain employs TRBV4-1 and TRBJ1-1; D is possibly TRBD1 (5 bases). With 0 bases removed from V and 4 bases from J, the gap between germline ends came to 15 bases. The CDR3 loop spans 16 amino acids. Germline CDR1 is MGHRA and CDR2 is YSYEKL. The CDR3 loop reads CASSQDWLGASTEAFF. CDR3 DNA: TGCGCCAGCAGCCAAGATTGGTTAGGGGCGAGCACTGAAGCTTTCTTT.

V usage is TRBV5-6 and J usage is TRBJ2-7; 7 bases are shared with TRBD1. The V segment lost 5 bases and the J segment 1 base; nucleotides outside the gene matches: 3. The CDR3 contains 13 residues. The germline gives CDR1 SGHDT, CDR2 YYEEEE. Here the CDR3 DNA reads TGTGCCAGCAGAATGACAGGGTCCTACGAGCAGTACTTC. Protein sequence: CASRMTGSYEQYF.

Here the CDR3 DNA reads TGCGCCAGCAGCTTGGTCCCAAGCCGGGAAGGAGGCTCCTACGAGCAGTACTTC. Translating it yields CASSLVPSREGGSYEQYF. The chain employs TRBV5-1 and TRBJ2-7; D may be TRBD2 (5 bases). Trimming removed 0 bases at V and 0 bases at J, with 19 bases between. The germline V gene has CDR1 SGHRS and CDR2 YFSETQ. The CDR3 totals 18 residues.

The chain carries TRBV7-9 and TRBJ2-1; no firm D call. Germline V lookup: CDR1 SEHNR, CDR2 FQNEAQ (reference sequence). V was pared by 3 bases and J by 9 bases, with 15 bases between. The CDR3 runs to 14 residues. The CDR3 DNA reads TGTGCCAGCAGCTTGGTCTACGGAGCATCTGAGCAGTTCTTC. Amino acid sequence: CASSLVYGASEQFF.

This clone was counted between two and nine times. CDR3: CASVQGRENTEAFF. CDR3 bases: TGCGCCAGCGTACAGGGTAGGGAGAACACTGAAGCTTTCTTT. The chain employs TRBV5-1 and TRBJ1-1, with D possibly TRBD1 on 6 matching bases. V lost 7 bases and J lost 1, with 14 bases in between. CDR1 and CDR2 from the germline V gene are SGHRS and YFSETQ. This CDR3 is 14 amino acids long.

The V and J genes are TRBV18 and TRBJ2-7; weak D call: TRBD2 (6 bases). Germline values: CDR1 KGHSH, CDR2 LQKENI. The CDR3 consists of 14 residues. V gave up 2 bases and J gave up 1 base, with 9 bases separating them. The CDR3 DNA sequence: TGTGCCAGCTCACCATCCGCGGGATCCTACGAGCAGTACTTC. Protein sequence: CASSPSAGSYEQYF.

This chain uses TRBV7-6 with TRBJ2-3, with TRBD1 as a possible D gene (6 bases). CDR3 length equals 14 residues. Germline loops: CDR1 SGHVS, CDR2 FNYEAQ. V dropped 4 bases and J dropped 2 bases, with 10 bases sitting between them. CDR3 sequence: CASSSWGHTDTQYF. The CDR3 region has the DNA TGTGCCAGCAGCTCTTGGGGGCACACAGATACGCAGTATTTT. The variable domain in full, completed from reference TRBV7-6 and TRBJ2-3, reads GAGVSQSPRYKVTKRGQDVALRCDPISGHVSLYWYRQALGQGPEFLTYFNYEAQQDKSGLPNDRFSAERPEGSISTLTIQRTEQRDSAMYRCASSSWGHTDTQYFGPGTRLTVL.

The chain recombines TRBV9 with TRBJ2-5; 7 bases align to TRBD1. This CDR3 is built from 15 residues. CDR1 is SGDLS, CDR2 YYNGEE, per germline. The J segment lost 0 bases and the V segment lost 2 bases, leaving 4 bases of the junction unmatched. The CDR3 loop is CASSVYGQDQETQYF. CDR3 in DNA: TGTGCCAGCAGCGTGTATGGACAGGACCAAGAGACCCAGTACTTC.

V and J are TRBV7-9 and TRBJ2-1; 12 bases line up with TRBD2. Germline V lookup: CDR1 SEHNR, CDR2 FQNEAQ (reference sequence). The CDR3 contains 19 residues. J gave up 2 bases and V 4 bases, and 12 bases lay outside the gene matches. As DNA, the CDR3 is TGTGCCAGCAGCTCGGGACTAGCGGGCCCACCCGTCCCCTACAATGAGCAGTTCTTC. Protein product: CASSSGLAGPPVPYNEQFF.

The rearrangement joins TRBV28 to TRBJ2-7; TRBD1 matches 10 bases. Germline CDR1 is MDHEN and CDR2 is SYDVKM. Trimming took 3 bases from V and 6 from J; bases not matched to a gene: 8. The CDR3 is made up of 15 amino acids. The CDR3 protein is CASSFSGTGDREQYF. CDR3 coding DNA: TGTGCCAGCAGTTTTTCAGGGACAGGGGACCGCGAGCAGTACTTC. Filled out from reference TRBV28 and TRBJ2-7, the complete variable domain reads DVKVTQSSRYLVKRTGEKVFLECVQDMDHENMFWYRQDPGLGLRLIYFSYDVKMKEKGDIPEGYSVSREKKERFSLILESASTNQTSMYLCASSFSGTGDREQYFGPGTRLTVT.

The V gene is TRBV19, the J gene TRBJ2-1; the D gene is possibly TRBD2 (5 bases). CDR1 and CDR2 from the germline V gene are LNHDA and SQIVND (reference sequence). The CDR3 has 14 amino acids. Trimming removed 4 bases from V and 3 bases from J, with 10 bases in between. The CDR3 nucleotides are TGTGCCAGTAGTAAAGCGGTCGTCTACAATGAGCAGTTCTTC. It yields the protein CASSKAVVYNEQFF. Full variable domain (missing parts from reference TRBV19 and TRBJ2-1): DGGITQSPKYLFRKEGQNVTLSCEQNLNHDAMYWYRQDPGQGLRLIYYSQIVNDFQKGDIAEGYSVSREKKESFPLTVTSAQKNPTAFYLCASSKAVVYNEQFFGPGTRLTVL.